Sequencing of this TCR beta chain was carried out in a study of blood T cell repertoires in COVID-19. Study-wide background: Samples representing acute and convalescent COVID-19 were sourced from the United States, Italy and Spain. Sources were T cells, B-cell-depleted T cells, or PBMCs; the material itself was cDNA or gDNA.

Per the germline V gene, CDR1 is MNHEY and CDR2 is SVGEGT. The ends were cut back, 6 bases at V and 0 bases at J, with 12 bases in the middle. The CDR3 contains 14 residues. Per the original data handling: Amplification from reference gene primers served as the basis for estimated nucleated cell counts. This table comes from immunoSEQ multiplex PCR, and its TCRdb copy is limited to in-frame clones, with some not included. V, J and clone size were drawn from that table, and D and trimming were deduced from the DNA. The sample lists around 170,000 clones, about 83% occurring once. The gene calls are TRBV6-2 or TRBV6-3 and TRBJ2-7, with D perhaps TRBD1 (6 bases). The sequenced sample consisted of peripheral blood. This TCR was recovered from a human donor in a cohort sampled during active COVID-19. The CDR3 protein is CASSKDRVSYEQYF. The CDR3 bases are TGTGCCAGCAGCAAGGACAGAGTCTCCTACGAGCAGTACTTC.